The sequence of this T cell receptor beta chain was determined in a study of immune evolution from preneoplasia to lung adenocarcinoma. Findings of the study overall: Top clone frequencies peaked in normal lung, apparently declining through invasive adenocarcinoma.

Resections took place in Japan or China from about 2013 to 2017. Histologic diagnosis was independently verified by two lung pathologists. In the case of this clone: Its antigen is undetermined.

The CDR3 sequence is 11 residues long. The germline V and J ends were trimmed by 4 bases and 9 bases, with 10 bases remaining between them. CDR1 is DFQATT and CDR2 is SNEGSKA in the germline V gene (reference sequence). Here immunoSEQ multiplex PCR was the method, and the copy in TCRdb shows in-frame clones only, minus some. Of a few thousand clones listed, roughly 80% were seen once; the top ten hold less than 25%. The chain carries TRBV20-1 and TRBJ2-1, with TRBD2 as a possible D gene (5 bases). The receptor's source is a donor of 70 years or more with lung adenocarcinoma. The sequenced sample was FFPE adjacent normal lung tissue. The CDR3 sequence is CSANYGVEQFF. CDR3 in DNA: TGCAGTGCTAACTACGGGGTTGAGCAGTTCTTC.